What follows is one T cell receptor (beta chain) and its context. What it recognizes is unknown. The authors obtained approximately 2 micrograms of genomic DNA from cryopreserved PBMCs for TCR beta libraries. These data originate in a study of cytotoxic CD8 clonotypes in ibrutinib-treated CLL. Whole-study context: Response sampling occurred after a median 12 months of treatment (range 6 to 36).

Study-wide points: With treatment, public clonotypes, which were uncommon, either contracted or remained stable. Timing of sampling differed between sustained-remission and progressing patients.

J was trimmed by 8 bases and V by 2 bases; bases with no gene match: 5. The germline CDR1 and CDR2 sequences are SEHNR and FQNEAQ (reference sequence). The CDR3 sequence is 13 residues long. The data were produced by immunoSEQ multiplex PCR, yet TCRdb's version contains in-frame clones alone and is incomplete. The sample lists approximately 210,000 clones; 55% to 85% were seen once. The V call is TRBV7-9, the J call TRBJ2-7; 8 bases match TRBD2. The sequence derives from a human donor with chronic lymphocytic leukemia. The sample was PBMCs, taken after 24 months of ibrutinib treatment. The CDR3 here is CASSLRGLGQQYF. The CDR3 bases are TGTGCCAGCAGCTTAAGGGGACTAGGGCAGCAGTACTTC.